A selection of T cell receptor beta chains follows, all from one sample in a study of blood T cell repertoires in COVID-19. TCRdb's copy holds only in-frame clones and misses some; the assay was immunoSEQ multiplex PCR. The sample has 120,000 to 150,000 clones; roughly nine tenths are singletons. The specimen sequenced was peripheral blood. The receptors derive from a woman aged 55 to 70 with active COVID-19. Each CDR3 is given with its conserved first and last residue. A D gene is named only where the DNA matches it firmly. The size entry is marked missing in some rows and otherwise reads once, few, many or a size class.

abundance | d_gene | j_gene | v_gene | CDR3aa | CDR3nt
NA | TRBD2 | TRBJ2-5 | TRBV28 | CASSGAGGPETQYF | TGTGCCAGCAGTGGGGCGGGAGGGCCTGAGACCCAGTACTTC
NA | TRBD2 | TRBJ2-1 | TRBV7-3 | CASSSPRTSGRIPINEQFF | TGTGCCAGCAGCTCCCCTCGGACTAGCGGGAGAATCCCAATAAATGAGCAGTTCTTC
NA | NA | TRBJ2-1 | TRBV7-7 | CASSPISVSYNEQFF | TGTGCCAGCAGCCCCATTAGCGTCTCCTACAATGAGCAGTTCTTC
NA | NA | TRBJ1-5 | TRBV7-8 | CASSLAWQFSNQPQHF | TGTGCCAGCAGCTTAGCGTGGCAGTTCAGCAATCAGCCCCAGCATTTT
few | NA | TRBJ1-2 | TRBV18 | CASSPLRGGYGYTF | TGTGCCAGCTCACCACTCCGGGGTGGCTATGGCTACACCTTC
once | TRBD2 | TRBJ2-2 | TRBV7-6 | CASSLGGLAGGNTGELFF | TGTGCCAGCAGCCTCGGTGGGCTAGCGGGAGGAAACACCGGGGAGCTGTTTTTT
NA | TRBD2 | TRBJ2-1 | TRBV9 | CASSASGRLFNEQFF | TGTGCCAGCAGCGCTAGCGGGAGGCTGTTCAATGAGCAGTTCTTC
once | NA | TRBJ2-4 | TRBV7-2 | CASSPYRIQGNIQYF | TGTGCCAGCAGCCCCTACCGTATACAGGGAAACATTCAGTACTTC
NA | TRBD2 | TRBJ2-3 | TRBV3-1/TRBV3-2 | CASSRGLAGGSTDTQYF | TGTGCCAGCAGCCGGGGACTAGCGGGAGGGAGCACAGATACGCAGTATTTT
NA | TRBD1 | TRBJ2-7 | TRBV28 | CASTRTGPYEQYF | TGTGCCAGCACCCGGACAGGGCCCTACGAGCAGTACTTC
NA | TRBD1 | TRBJ2-6 | TRBV19 | CASSPGGGANVLTF | TGTGCCAGTAGTCCAGGGGGTGGGGCCAACGTCCTGACTTTC
NA | NA | TRBJ2-3 | TRBV7-8 | CASSLTSLLGTDTQYF | TGTGCCAGCAGCCTTACTAGCCTTTTGGGCACAGATACGCAGTATTTT
NA | NA | TRBJ2-2 | TRBV29-1 | CSVEDRGRGSNTGELFF | TGCAGCGTTGAAGATCGCGGCAGGGGTTCAAACACCGGGGAGCTGTTTTTT
NA | NA | TRBJ1-3 | TRBV5-4 | CASSLGRGGNSGNTIYF | TGTGCCAGCAGCTTGGGGAGAGGTGGAAACTCTGGAAACACCATATATTTT
NA | NA | TRBJ2-5 | TRBV29-1 | CSVEGQRIETQYF | TGCAGCGTTGAGGGACAACGGATAGAGACCCAGTACTTC
NA | NA | TRBJ2-3 | TRBV19 | CASSVSGVPDTQYF | TGTGCCAGTAGTGTGTCAGGGGTCCCAGATACGCAGTATTTT
NA | TRBD2 | TRBJ2-7 | TRBV28 | CASSPGTSGAYEQYF | TGTGCCAGCAGTCCCGGGACTAGCGGTGCCTACGAGCAGTACTTC
NA | NA | TRBJ2-7 | TRBV27 | CASSLKLSSLVPYEQYF | TGTGCCAGCAGTTTGAAACTCTCTTCTCTAGTACCTTACGAGCAGTACTTC
NA | NA | TRBJ1-1 | TRBV5-1 | CASNDPGGATEAFF | TGCGCCAGCAACGACCCGGGGGGCGCCACTGAAGCTTTCTTT
NA | TRBD1 | TRBJ2-7 | TRBV10-3 | CASRGGQADYEQYF | TGTGCCAGCCGCGGTGGACAGGCGGACTACGAGCAGTACTTC
NA | NA | TRBJ1-2 | TRBV29-1 | CSVRFGQNYGYTF | TGCAGCGTTCGATTCGGACAGAACTATGGCTACACCTTC
NA | TRBD1 | TRBJ1-5 | TRBV5-5 | CASSDRGTLNQPQHF | TGTGCCAGCAGCGACAGGGGCACCCTTAATCAGCCCCAGCATTTT
NA | NA | TRBJ2-1 | TRBV7-8 | CASSKQGHIYNEQFF | TGTGCCAGCAGCAAACAGGGACATATCTACAATGAGCAGTTCTTC
NA | TRBD2 | TRBJ2-7 | TRBV25-1 | CATSSGRFSYEQYF | TGTGCCACCTCCAGCGGGAGGTTCTCCTACGAGCAGTACTTC
NA | TRBD1 | TRBJ1-1 | TRBV6-5 | CASSFLQGATEAFF | TGTGCCAGCAGTTTCCTACAGGGGGCCACTGAAGCTTTCTTT
NA | TRBD1 | TRBJ1-2 | TRBV3-1/TRBV3-2 | CASSQVDRGHTF | TGTGCCAGCAGCCAAGTTGACAGGGGCCACACCTTC
NA | NA | TRBJ2-2 | TRBV6-4 | CASSALGGTTGELFF | TGTGCCAGCAGTGCCTTGGGGGGTACCACCGGGGAGCTGTTTTTT
NA | NA | TRBJ1-1 | TRBV3-1/TRBV3-2 | CASSQLQGGGTEAFF | TGTGCCAGCAGCCAACTTCAGGGAGGAGGGACTGAAGCTTTCTTT
NA | TRBD2 | TRBJ2-5 | TRBV6-1 | CASSVGLAGSQETQYF | TGTGCCAGCAGTGTCGGCCTAGCGGGGTCCCAAGAGACCCAGTACTTC
NA | TRBD2 | TRBJ2-4 | TRBV5-1 | CASSLTSGRPSPAKNIQYF | TGCGCCAGCAGCTTGACTAGCGGGAGGCCCTCCCCAGCCAAAAACATTCAGTACTTC
NA | NA | TRBJ2-5 | TRBV27 | CASRGNRFQETQYF | TGTGCCAGCAGGGGCAATAGGTTCCAAGAGACCCAGTACTTC
NA | TRBD1 | TRBJ2-7 | TRBV11-2 | CASSLVWDRSYEQYF | TGTGCCAGCAGCTTAGTATGGGACAGGAGCTACGAGCAGTACTTC
few | TRBD1 | TRBJ2-5 | TRBV19 | CASSIGGTGDLQETQYF | TGTGCCAGTAGTATAGGAGGAACAGGGGACCTCCAAGAGACCCAGTACTTC
once | TRBD1 | TRBJ1-3 | TRBV5-4 | CASSFWTGKANTIYF | TGTGCCAGCAGCTTCTGGACAGGGAAGGCAAACACCATATATTTT
NA | NA | TRBJ2-2 | TRBV5-6 | CASSLTNRPWGLTGELFF | TGTGCCAGCAGCCTCACAAACAGACCATGGGGGCTCACCGGGGAGCTGTTTTTT
few | NA | TRBJ2-5 | TRBV19 | CASSIGLLWSQETQYF | TGTGCCAGTAGTATTGGCCTCCTCTGGAGCCAAGAGACCCAGTACTTC
NA | TRBD2 | TRBJ2-3 | TRBV7-9 | CASSLSGTTGTDTQYF | TGTGCCAGCAGCTTGAGCGGGACCACCGGGACAGATACGCAGTATTTT
NA | NA | TRBJ2-7 | TRBV28 | CASSFLQEQYF | TGTGCCAGCAGTTTTCTGCAGGAGCAGTACTTC
NA | NA | TRBJ2-7 | TRBV4-3 | CASSRLSSSYEQYF | TGCGCCAGCAGCCGACTAAGCAGCTCGTACGAGCAGTACTTC
NA | TRBD1 | TRBJ1-2 | TRBV9 | CASSSRSDRAYGYTF | TGTGCCAGCAGCTCGCGGTCGGACAGGGCCTATGGCTACACCTTC
NA | NA | TRBJ2-7 | TRBV5-1 | CASSLGGVVWGDTGLSSYEQYF | TGCGCCAGCAGCTTGGGAGGTGTTGTATGGGGAGATACCGGACTGAGCTCCTACGAGCAGTACTTC
NA | TRBD1 | TRBJ2-6 | TRBV27 | CASSLGQPNSGANVLTF | TGTGCCAGCAGTTTGGGACAGCCCAACTCTGGGGCCAACGTCCTGACTTTC
NA | TRBD2 | TRBJ2-7 | TRBV4-2 | CASSQDSGRTPAYEQYF | TGTGCCAGCAGCCAAGATAGCGGGAGGACTCCTGCCTACGAGCAGTACTTC
NA | NA | TRBJ2-7 | TRBV10-3 | CAISESWQGSYEQYF | TGTGCCATCAGTGAGTCGTGGCAGGGCTCCTACGAGCAGTACTTC